These 12 T cell receptor beta chains came from one sample sequenced in a study of blood T cell repertoires in COVID-19. Only in-frame clones appear in the TCRdb table, and some are missing; sequencing was by immunoSEQ multiplex PCR. The profile shows roughly 270,000 clones, 65% to 90% of them singletons. Sequenced sample: peripheral blood. The receptors were sampled from a man in his fifties or sixties with active or convalescent COVID-19.

V is TRBV3-1 (or the pseudogene TRBV3-2) and J is TRBJ2-5; the D gene is possibly TRBD2 (5 bases). V shed 4 bases and J shed 5 bases, with 20 bases lying between them. This CDR3 comprises 16 residues. Germline loops: CDR1 LGHDT, CDR2 YNNKEL (reference sequence). As DNA, the CDR3 is TGTGCCAGCAGCCTCGGAGGACTCGTCAAAGGGGAGACCCAGTACTTC. It translates to CASSLGGLVKGETQYF.

The chain joins TRBV28 to TRBJ1-2; D is unclear. The CDR3 sequence is 14 residues long. The germline CDR1 and CDR2 sequences are MDHEN and SYDVKM. V dropped 2 bases and J dropped 8 bases, with 15 bases sitting between them. Here the CDR3 reads CASSLGFTRRGYTF. The DNA for the CDR3 is TGTGCCAGCAGTTTAGGGTTTACCCGGCGGGGCTACACCTTC.

The chain has TRBV5-4 and TRBJ2-4, with TRBD2 identical over 12 bases. The junction had 16 bases not matched to a gene; V was cut back by 9 bases and J by 9 bases. The length of the CDR3 is 16 residues. The germline V gene encodes CDR1 SGHNT and CDR2 YYREEE (reference sequence). For the CDR3, the DNA is TGTGCCACCGCCACGGGGACTAGCGGGTCCGGCGCCATTCAGTACTTC. This codes for CATATGTSGSGAIQYF.

This clone was observed a single time. The chain recombines TRBV14 with TRBJ2-7; D possibly corresponds to TRBD2 (6 bases). V was clipped by 2 bases and J by 7 bases, with 18 bases between them. Germline assignment: CDR1 SGHDN and CDR2 FVKESK. The CDR3 length is 15 residues. CDR3 in DNA: TGTGCCAGCAGCCAATACCGCCGGGAGTCCCAGGAGCAGTACTTC. As protein: CASSQYRRESQEQYF.

This clone was seen a handful of times. The chain has TRBV6-2 or TRBV6-3 and TRBJ2-1, with 8 bases fitting TRBD1. Trimming cost V 6 bases and J 9 bases; bases outside gene matches: 13. In germline, CDR1 is MNHEY, CDR2 SVGEGT. The CDR3 runs 15 residues. The DNA of the CDR3 is TGTGCCAGCAGCGACGAGGACAGGGAGGTTACTGAGCAGTTCTTC. This codes for CASSDEDREVTEQFF.

This clone was found many times. The chain couples TRBV7-9 to TRBJ2-1; 8 positions match TRBD2. The CDR3 is 15 residues long. Germline values: CDR1 SEHNR, CDR2 FQNEAQ (reference sequence). Trimming at V came to 6 bases and at J to 2 bases, leaving 6 bases not matched to a gene. The CDR3, as DNA: TGTGCCAGCAGTCCTACTAGCGGCACCTACAATGAGCAGTTCTTC. The encoded protein is CASSPTSGTYNEQFF.

CDR3: CASSIDGGLAKNIQYF. CDR3 nucleotide sequence: TGTGCCAGTAGTATCGATGGGGGCCTAGCCAAAAACATTCAGTACTTC. The V and J genes are TRBV19 and TRBJ2-4; possible D gene TRBD1, 6 bases. Trimming stripped 3 bases from V and 0 bases from J, with 12 bases between. The germline CDR1 and CDR2 sequences are LNHDA and SQIVND (reference sequence). The CDR3 length is 16 residues.

As DNA, the CDR3 is TGTGCCTGGAGTGTCGGGAGGGGTGAGCAGTTCTTC. This encodes CAWSVGRGEQFF. The V call is TRBV30, the J call TRBJ2-1; 8 nucleotides agree with TRBD2. V lost 0 bases to trimming and J lost 9 bases; unmatched junction nucleotides: 1. This CDR3 region has 12 residues. Germline CDR1 and CDR2: GTSNPN and SVGIG (reference sequence).

This sequence joins TRBV6-5 and TRBJ1-6; the D is unclear. This CDR3 is built from 15 residues. Looked up from germline, CDR1 is MNHEY and CDR2 is SVGAGI. The V end was cut by 7 bases, the J end by 9 bases, with 19 bases between. CDR3 in DNA: TGTGCCAGCAATATAGACCGGGAAAGAAGTTCACCCCTCCACTTT. Translating it yields CASNIDRERSSPLHF.

The chain couples TRBV7-2 to TRBJ1-1; D gene unclear. V shed 6 bases and J shed 4 bases, with 12 bases lying between them. CDR1 and CDR2 (germline): SGHTA, FQGNSA. The CDR3 length is 13 residues. CDR3 coding DNA: TGTGCCAGCAGTTTCCGACGGAGCACTGAAGCTTTCTTT. It is translated as CASSFRRSTEAFF.

The J gene is TRBJ2-5, the V gene TRBV6-1, with a possible D match to TRBD1 (6 bases). The V and J ends lost 0 bases and 1 base respectively, with 6 bases between them. CDR1 MNHNS and CDR2 SASEGT come from the germline V gene. CDR3 length: 14 residues. The CDR3 spells CASSEAGGQETQYF. CDR3 coding DNA: TGTGCCAGCAGTGAAGCAGGGGGCCAAGAGACCCAGTACTTC.

This chain links TRBV5-4 with TRBJ2-7, with TRBD1 matching over 7 bases. The germline V gene has CDR1 SGHNT and CDR2 YYREEE (reference sequence). J lost 2 bases, V lost 2 bases, and 4 bases had no gene match. This CDR3 contains 14 residues. The CDR3 sequence: CASSLRDSTYEQYF. The CDR3 nucleotides read TGTGCCAGCAGCTTACGGGACAGCACCTACGAGCAGTACTTC.